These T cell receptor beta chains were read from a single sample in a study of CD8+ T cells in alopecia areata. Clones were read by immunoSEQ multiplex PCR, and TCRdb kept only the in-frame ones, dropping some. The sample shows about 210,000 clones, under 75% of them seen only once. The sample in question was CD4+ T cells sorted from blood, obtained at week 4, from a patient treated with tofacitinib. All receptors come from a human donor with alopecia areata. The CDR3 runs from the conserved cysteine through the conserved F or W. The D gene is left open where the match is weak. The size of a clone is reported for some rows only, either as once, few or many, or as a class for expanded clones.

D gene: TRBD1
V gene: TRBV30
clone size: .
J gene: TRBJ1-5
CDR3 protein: CASATGVGQPQHF
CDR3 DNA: TGTGCCTCAGCCACAGGGGTTGGGCAGCCCCAGCATTTT

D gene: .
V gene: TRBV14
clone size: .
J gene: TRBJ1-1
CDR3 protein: CASSPINGDTEAFF
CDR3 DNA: TGTGCCAGCAGCCCGATCAACGGGGACACTGAAGCTTTCTTT

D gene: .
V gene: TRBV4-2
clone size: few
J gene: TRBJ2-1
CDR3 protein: CASSQGSAAAFYNEQFF
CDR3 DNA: TGTGCCAGCAGCCAAGGTTCAGCAGCGGCGTTCTACAATGAGCAGTTCTTC

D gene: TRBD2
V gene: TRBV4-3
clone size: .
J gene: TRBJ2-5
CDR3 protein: CASSQDPGGRETQYF
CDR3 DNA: TGCGCCAGCAGCCAAGATCCGGGGGGGCGGGAGACCCAGTACTTC

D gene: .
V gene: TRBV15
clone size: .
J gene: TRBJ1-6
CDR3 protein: CATSKEGEVNSPLHF
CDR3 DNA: TGTGCCACCAGCAAGGAAGGAGAAGTTAATTCACCCCTCCACTTT

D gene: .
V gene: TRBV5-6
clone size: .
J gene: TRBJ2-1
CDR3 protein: CASSLGRENEQFF
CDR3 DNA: TGTGCCAGCAGCTTGGGGCGGGAAAATGAGCAGTTCTTC

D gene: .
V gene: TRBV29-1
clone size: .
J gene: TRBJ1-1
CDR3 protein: CSVVRQANTEAFF
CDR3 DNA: TGCAGCGTTGTTCGACAGGCGAACACTGAAGCTTTCTTT

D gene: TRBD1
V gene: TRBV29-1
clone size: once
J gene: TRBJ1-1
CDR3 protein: CSVRQGSATEAFF
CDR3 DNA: TGCAGCGTCAGACAGGGATCAGCCACTGAAGCTTTCTTT

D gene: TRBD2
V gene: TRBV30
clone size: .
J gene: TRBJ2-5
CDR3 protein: CAWLKRGGLEETQYF
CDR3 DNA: TGTGCCTGGTTGAAGCGGGGGGGTTTGGAAGAGACCCAGTACTTC

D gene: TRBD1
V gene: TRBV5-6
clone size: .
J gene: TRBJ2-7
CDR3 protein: CASSGGQGMTYEQYF
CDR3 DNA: TGTGCCAGCAGCGGAGGACAGGGGATGACCTACGAGCAGTACTTC

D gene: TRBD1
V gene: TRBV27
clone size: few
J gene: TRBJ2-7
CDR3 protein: CASRQGLYEQYF
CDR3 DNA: TGTGCCAGCAGACAGGGGCTGTACGAGCAGTACTTC

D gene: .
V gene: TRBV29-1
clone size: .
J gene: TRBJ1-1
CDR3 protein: CSVAEGRTEAFF
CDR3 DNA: TGCAGCGTTGCGGAGGGGCGGACTGAAGCTTTCTTT

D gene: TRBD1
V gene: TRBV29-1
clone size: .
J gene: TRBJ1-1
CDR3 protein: CSVVVRGTYNTEAFF
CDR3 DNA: TGCAGCGTTGTTGTCAGGGGGACTTATAACACTGAAGCTTTCTTT

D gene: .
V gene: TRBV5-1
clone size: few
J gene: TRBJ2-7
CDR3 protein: CASSLSAGSYEQYF
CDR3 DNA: TGCGCCAGCAGCTTGTCGGCAGGGTCCTACGAGCAGTACTTC

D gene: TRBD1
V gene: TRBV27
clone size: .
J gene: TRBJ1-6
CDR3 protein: CASSFSTGTGSSPLHF
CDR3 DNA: TGTGCCAGCAGTTTTTCCACCGGGACAGGGAGCTCACCCCTCCACTTT

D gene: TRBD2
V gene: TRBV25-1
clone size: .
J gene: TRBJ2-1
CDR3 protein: CASTERGDNEQFF
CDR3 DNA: TGTGCCAGCACTGAGCGGGGAGACAATGAGCAGTTCTTC

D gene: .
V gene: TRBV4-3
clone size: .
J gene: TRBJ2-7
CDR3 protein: CASSQELPYEQYF
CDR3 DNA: TGCGCCAGCAGCCAAGAATTGCCCTACGAGCAGTACTTC

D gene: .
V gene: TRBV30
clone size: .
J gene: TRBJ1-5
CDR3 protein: CAWSGGSNQPQHF
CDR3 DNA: TGTGCCTGGAGTGGGGGTAGCAATCAGCCCCAGCATTTT

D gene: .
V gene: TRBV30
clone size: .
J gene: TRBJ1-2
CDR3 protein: CAWSRQELTAGYTF
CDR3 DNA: TGTGCCTGGAGTCGGCAGGAACTTACGGCGGGCTACACCTTC

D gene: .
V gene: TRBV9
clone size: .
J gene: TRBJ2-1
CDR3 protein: CASSVAGGTSYNEQFF
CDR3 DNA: TGTGCCAGCAGCGTAGCAGGCGGGACAAGCTACAATGAGCAGTTCTTC

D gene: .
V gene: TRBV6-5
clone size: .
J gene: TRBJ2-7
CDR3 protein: CASSRPDNEQYF
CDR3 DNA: TGTGCCAGCAGTCGACCAGACAACGAGCAGTACTTC

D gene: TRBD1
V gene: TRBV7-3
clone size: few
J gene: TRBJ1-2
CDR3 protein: CASSPDRGQGYTF
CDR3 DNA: TGTGCCAGCAGCCCGGACAGGGGGCAGGGCTACACCTTC

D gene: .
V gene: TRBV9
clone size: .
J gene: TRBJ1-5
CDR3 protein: CASSRDGSNQPQHF
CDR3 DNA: TGTGCCAGCAGCAGAGACGGGAGCAATCAGCCCCAGCATTTT

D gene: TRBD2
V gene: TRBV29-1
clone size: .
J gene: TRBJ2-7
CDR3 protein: CSVTSGGHYEQYF
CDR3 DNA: TGCAGCGTCACCAGCGGGGGGCACTACGAGCAGTACTTC

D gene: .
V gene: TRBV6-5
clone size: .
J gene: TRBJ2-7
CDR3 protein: CASSYSGAGSELLYF
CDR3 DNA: TGTGCCAGCAGTTACTCAGGGGCAGGGTCCGAGCTCTTGTACTTC

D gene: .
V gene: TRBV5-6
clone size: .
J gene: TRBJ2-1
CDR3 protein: CASSLVGTGYNEQFF
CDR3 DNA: TGTGCCAGCAGCTTGGTTGGGACTGGGTACAATGAGCAGTTCTTC

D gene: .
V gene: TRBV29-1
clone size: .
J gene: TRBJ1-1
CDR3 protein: CSARTAGAAFF
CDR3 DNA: TGCAGCGCTAGGACAGCGGGTGCAGCTTTCTTT

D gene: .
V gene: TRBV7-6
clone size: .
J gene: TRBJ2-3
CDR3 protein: CASSLSRGTDTQYF
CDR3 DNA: TGTGCCAGCAGCTTGAGCAGGGGCACAGATACGCAGTATTTT

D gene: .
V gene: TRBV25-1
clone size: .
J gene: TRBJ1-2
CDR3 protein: CASSRGQSYGYTF
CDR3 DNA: TGTGCCAGCAGCCGAGGACAGTCCTATGGCTACACCTTC